One sample yielded the 29 T cell receptor beta chains listed below, sequenced in a study of blood T cell repertoires in COVID-19. Clones were read by immunoSEQ multiplex PCR, and TCRdb kept only the in-frame ones, dropping some. The repertoire holds about 68,000 clones, around 90% seen once, with 6% to 7.5% in the top ten. Material for sequencing was peripheral blood. The receptor source for this set is a human donor in a cohort sampled during active COVID-19.

This chain links TRBV5-1 with TRBJ1-1; D gene ambiguous. Germline CDR1 and CDR2: SGHRS and YFSETQ. The CDR3 is made up of 16 amino acids. The V end lost 2 bases, the J end lost 1 base, and 15 bases lay between the germline ends. CDR3 coding DNA: TGCGCCAGCAGCTTTTTCCCCCAGGAGGAGAACACTGAAGCTTTCTTT. As protein: CASSFFPQEENTEAFF.

V is TRBV11-3 and J is TRBJ2-7, with 7 bases lining up with TRBD2. Per germline, CDR1 SGHNT and CDR2 YENEEA. The junction had 11 bases not matched to a gene; V was cut back by 3 bases and J by 3 bases. The CDR3 consists of 16 residues. CDR3 in DNA: TGTGCCAGCAGCTTTGGCCTAGCGGCCCTTCACTACGAGCAGTACTTC. Translated: CASSFGLAALHYEQYF.

V is TRBV19 and J is TRBJ1-6, with TRBD1 matching 8 bases. CDR3 length: 14 amino acids. The germline V gene has CDR1 LNHDA and CDR2 SQIVND (reference sequence). The trim removed 6 bases at V and 10 bases at J, leaving 8 bases unmatched. The CDR3 nucleotides read TGTGCCAGTAGCCACAGGGGGAAAGGATCACCCCTCCACTTT. It codes for CASSHRGKGSPLHF.

The gene calls are TRBV5-5 and TRBJ2-7; 10 bases fit TRBD2. Germline V CDR1 and CDR2: SGHKS, YYEKEE (reference sequence). V was clipped by 5 bases and J by 1 base; unmatched bases: 9. CDR3 length: 16 residues. The CDR3, as DNA: TGTGCCAGCAGTCAGGGGAGCGGGGGGGAATCCTACGAGCAGTACTTC. Translation gives CASSQGSGGESYEQYF.

J is TRBJ2-7 and V is TRBV5-6; TRBD1 might be the D (6 bases). Trimming cost V 0 bases and J 5 bases, with 12 bases left between them. Germline values: CDR1 SGHDT, CDR2 YYEEEE. The CDR3 has 14 residues. CDR3 bases: TGTGCCAGCAGCTTGGGGGGGCTTGTGGACGAGCAGTACTTC. It translates to CASSLGGLVDEQYF. Full variable domain (missing parts from reference TRBV5-6 and TRBJ2-7): DAGVTQSPTHLIKTRGQQVTLRCSPKSGHDTVSWYQQALGQGPQFIFQYYEEEERQRGNFPDRFSGHQFPNYSSELNVNALLLGDSALYLCASSLGGLVDEQYFGPGTRLTVT.

The rearrangement uses TRBV4-2 and TRBJ1-1; D unresolved. The V gene lost 4 bases and the J gene lost 1 base, with 13 bases spanning the gap. This CDR3 region has 15 residues. Germline V lookup: CDR1 LGHNA, CDR2 YNFKEQ. CDR3 in amino acids: CASSRVDSANTEAFF. In DNA, the CDR3 is TGTGCCAGCAGCCGCGTCGACTCGGCGAACACTGAAGCTTTCTTT.

The genes are TRBV28 and TRBJ1-1; a weak D match, TRBD1 (6 bases). The CDR3 has 15 residues. Per germline, CDR1 MDHEN and CDR2 SYDVKM. V shed 4 bases and J shed 1 base, with 13 bases lying between them. In nucleotides, the CDR3 is TGTGCCAGCAGTTCCGCGGGGGGCTGGAACACTGAAGCTTTCTTT. Protein sequence: CASSSAGGWNTEAFF.

The gene calls are TRBV27 and TRBJ1-6; 10 bases align to TRBD1. CDR3 length: 15 residues. V shed 6 bases, J shed 7 bases, and the junction held 6 bases outside the gene matches. Germline V gene data show CDR1 as MNHEY and CDR2 as SMNVEV (reference sequence). The CDR3 nucleotides read TGTGCCAGCAGGGGCTGGACAGGGGGAAATTCACCCCTCCACTTT. Amino acids: CASRGWTGGNSPLHF.

The chain recombines TRBV6-5 with TRBJ1-2, with TRBD1 matching 10 bases. V was pared by 6 bases and J by 0 bases, with 4 bases of the junction left unmatched. The germline V gene encodes CDR1 MNHEY and CDR2 SVGAGI. This CDR3 region has 15 residues. The CDR3 bases are TGTGCCAGCAGCCCCGGGACAGGGGCTAACTATGGCTACACCTTC. It is translated as CASSPGTGANYGYTF.

The gene calls are TRBV29-1 and TRBJ2-3, with 8 bases lining up with TRBD1. CDR1 is SQVTM and CDR2 is ANQGSEA in the germline V gene. The CDR3 is made up of 15 amino acids. V was clipped by 7 bases and J by 1 base; unmatched bases: 10. This CDR3 is CSGRQGPSGTDTQYF. CDR3 bases: TGCAGCGGCCGACAGGGGCCATCTGGCACAGATACGCAGTATTTT.

The rearrangement links TRBV5-4 to TRBJ1-2; 7 bases are shared with TRBD1. V was clipped by 2 bases and J by 4 bases; unmatched bases: 5. The CDR3 loop spans 14 amino acids. Germline V gene data show CDR1 as SGHNT and CDR2 as YYREEE (reference sequence). The CDR3 here is CASSFGDRAYGYTF. The CDR3 coding sequence is TGTGCCAGCAGCTTCGGAGACAGGGCCTATGGCTACACCTTC.

The chain recombines TRBV6-5 with TRBJ2-7; 7 nucleotides agree with TRBD2. The CDR3 length is 14 residues. Germline-derived CDR1 and CDR2 are MNHEY and SVGAGI. With 5 bases clipped from V and 3 bases from J, the junction kept 7 bases outside the gene matches. The CDR3 spells CASSPGLGVYEQYF. CDR3 nucleotides: TGTGCCAGCAGTCCCGGACTAGGGGTCTACGAGCAGTACTTC.

The chain combines TRBV10-2 with TRBJ1-6; TRBD1 aligns across 7 bases. Looked up from germline, CDR1 is WSHSY and CDR2 is SAAADI. Trimming cost V 8 bases and J 10 bases; bases outside gene matches: 8. This CDR3 is 13 amino acids long. The chain's CDR3 is CASRWDSSSPLHF. The CDR3 DNA reads TGCGCCAGCCGTTGGGACAGCAGCTCACCCCTCCACTTT.

The chain carries TRBV6-5 and TRBJ1-5, with D perhaps matching TRBD1 (6 bases). Germline assignment: CDR1 MNHEY and CDR2 SVGAGI. V lost 0 bases to trimming and J lost 1 base, with 7 bases between them. CDR3 length equals 15 residues. In nucleotides, the CDR3 is TGTGCCAGCAGTTACTCTCAGGGGAGCAATCAGCCCCAGCATTTT. It specifies CASSYSQGSNQPQHF.

CDR3 protein: CASSLQGAYNEQFF. The CDR3 nucleotides are TGTGCCAGCAGTCTACAGGGGGCCTACAATGAGCAGTTCTTC. The chain recombines TRBV27 with TRBJ2-1; 8 nucleotides match TRBD1. The J segment lost 2 bases and the V segment lost 5 bases, leaving 2 bases of the junction unmatched. The germline V gene has CDR1 MNHEY and CDR2 SMNVEV (reference sequence). This CDR3 is 14 amino acids long.

This sequence joins TRBV18 and TRBJ2-5; unclear D gene. Germline V CDR1 and CDR2: KGHSH, LQKENI. V gave up 3 bases and J gave up 7 bases, with 12 bases separating them. The CDR3 has 13 amino acids. Here the CDR3 DNA reads TGTGCCAGCTCACCTGTAATCCTAGGGACCCAGTACTTC. Protein product: CASSPVILGTQYF.

The chain has TRBV10-3 and TRBJ1-1, with no clear D. The CDR3 spans 15 residues. V dropped 3 bases and J dropped 7 bases, with 18 bases sitting between them. Germline V lookup: CDR1 ENHRY, CDR2 SYGVKD. The CDR3 loop reads CAISDNRGTPSEAFF. The CDR3 nucleotides read TGTGCCATCAGTGATAATAGAGGTACCCCTAGTGAAGCTTTCTTT.

V gene TRBV2 combines with J gene TRBJ1-1, with TRBD1 matching 8 bases. This CDR3 contains 15 residues. Losses at the gene ends were 4 bases for V and 4 bases for J; bases not matched to a gene: 8. Germline V CDR1 and CDR2: SNHLY, FYNNEI. CDR3 DNA sequence: TGTGCCAGCAGTGTGGACAGGGAAGGAGTCACTGAAGCTTTCTTT. It translates to CASSVDREGVTEAFF.

J is TRBJ1-5 and V is TRBV30, with D tentatively TRBD1 (6 bases). This CDR3 has 14 residues. The V gene's germline CDR1 is GTSNPN and CDR2 SVGIG (reference sequence). The germline V and J ends were trimmed by 0 bases and 2 bases, with 8 bases remaining between them. The DNA for the CDR3 is TGTGCCTGGAGTGTTTCAGGGGGCAATCAGCCCCAGCATTTT. It encodes CAWSVSGGNQPQHF.

The chain links TRBV27 to TRBJ2-7, with 7 positions matching TRBD2. The CDR3 is 16 amino acids. The trim removed 6 bases at V and 5 bases at J, leaving 16 bases unmatched. In germline, CDR1 is MNHEY, CDR2 SMNVEV (reference sequence). The CDR3 coding sequence is TGTGCCAGCAGCTCCCCCCTAGCGGCTCGACACGACGAGCAGTACTTC. This translates into CASSSPLAARHDEQYF.

Of note for this clone: At the DNA level, this CDR3 is encoded by other sequences in the same sample as well. The chain links TRBV9 to TRBJ1-2, with TRBD1 as a possible D gene (5 bases). The CDR3 spans 15 residues. The V gene lost 0 bases and the J gene lost 3 bases, with 12 bases spanning the gap. CDR1 and CDR2 (germline): SGDLS, YYNGEE. The CDR3 DNA sequence: TGTGCCAGCAGCGTAGGGGTTGGGGGGGACTATGGCTACACCTTC. Protein product: CASSVGVGGDYGYTF. Using reference TRBV9 and TRBJ1-2 for the parts outside the CDR3, the full variable domain is DSGVTQTPKHLITATGQRVTLRCSPRSGDLSVYWYQQSLDQGLQFLIQYYNGEERAKGNILERFSAQQFPDLHSELNLSSLELGDSALYFCASSVGVGGDYGYTFGSGTRLTVV.

The rearrangement links TRBV29-1 to TRBJ1-2; D not certain. From germline, CDR1 is SQVTM and CDR2 ANQGSEA. This CDR3 region has 22 residues. The V and J ends lost 2 bases and 5 bases respectively, with 39 bases between them. The CDR3 bases are TGCAGCGTTGAAATATCACCTCGCCCATCCGTGACAAAACCCCTGGTGGGTTATGGCTACACCTTC. Protein: CSVEISPRPSVTKPLVGYGYTF. Using reference TRBV29-1 and TRBJ1-2 for the parts outside the CDR3, the full variable domain is SAVISQKPSRDICQRGTSLTIQCQVDSQVTMMFWYRQQPGQSLTLIATANQGSEATYESGFVIDKFPISRPNLTFSTLTVSNMSPEDSSIYLCSVEISPRPSVTKPLVGYGYTFGSGTRLTVV.

The V call is TRBV6-6, the J call TRBJ2-2, with unresolved D. Trimming pared 8 bases from V and 4 bases from J, leaving 11 bases between. Germline V gives CDR1 MNHNY, CDR2 SVGAGI (reference sequence). The CDR3 runs to 13 residues. CDR3 DNA sequence: TGTGCCAGCCCTTCCGAGGCCACCGGGGAGCTGTTTTTT. It translates to CASPSEATGELFF.

The CDR3 DNA is TGTGCCAGCAGTGAGGGAGATTACAATGAGCAGTTCTTC. Translated: CASSEGDYNEQFF. The chain couples TRBV2 to TRBJ2-1; possibly TRBD2 for D (5 bases). The CDR3 covers 13 residues. In germline, CDR1 is SNHLY, CDR2 FYNNEI. Trimming shortened V by 3 bases and J by 4 bases, and 7 bases separated the two germline ends. The full variable domain, with the rest looked up from reference TRBV2 and TRBJ2-1, is EPEVTQTPSHQVTQMGQEVILRCVPISNHLYFYWYRQILGQKVEFLVSFYNNEISEKSEIFDDQFSVERPDGSNFTLKIRSTKLEDSAMYFCASSEGDYNEQFFGPGTRLTVL.

This clone was seen only a few times. V is TRBV28 and J is TRBJ1-4, with D possibly being TRBD1 (5 bases). CDR1 is MDHEN, CDR2 SYDVKM, per germline. The CDR3 extends over 18 amino acids. V lost 1 base and J 7 bases, leaving 22 bases between the germline ends. CDR3 in DNA: TGTGCCAGCAGTTTATTCGGGCAGGGCGATACACTGAGTGAAAAACTGTTTTTT. Protein: CASSLFGQGDTLSEKLFF.

In regard to this clone: The junction does not match germline at one end; this may be a read error. J is TRBJ1-4 and V is TRBV7-2; perhaps TRBD1 as D (6 bases). CDR1 and CDR2 (germline): SGHTA, FQGNSA. The CDR3 consists of 16 residues. The CDR3 spells CVSSLTSYRVGEKLFF. CDR3 DNA: TGTGTCAGCAGCCTTACGTCCTACAGGGTAGGCGAAAAACTGTTTTTT.

V is TRBV6-7 and J is TRBJ1-4; 9 bases map to TRBD1. TRBV6-7 is assigned to the ORF class and has an uncertain function. CDR3 length equals 16 residues. J gave up 5 bases and V 2 bases, and 6 bases lay outside the gene matches. The CDR3 region has the DNA TGTGCCAGCAGTTACCCACCCGGGACAGGGAATGAAAAACTGTTTTTT. Protein: CASSYPPGTGNEKLFF.

This rearrangement joins TRBV5-4 to TRBJ1-1, with D possibly TRBD1 on 6 matching bases. This CDR3 region has 14 residues. V was cut by 5 bases and J by 1 base, with 12 bases left in between. Germline lookup yields CDR1 SGHNT and CDR2 YYREEE (reference sequence). The CDR3: CASSFTGTNTEAFF. The DNA for the CDR3 is TGTGCCAGCAGTTTCACAGGGACGAACACTGAAGCTTTCTTT.

V usage is TRBV5-4 and J usage is TRBJ1-1; a possible D gene is TRBD1 (6 bases). The germline gives CDR1 SGHNT, CDR2 YYREEE (reference sequence). V dropped 2 bases and J dropped 0 bases, with 14 bases sitting between them. The CDR3 covers 16 residues. The CDR3: CASSLPPDRLNTEAFF. For the CDR3, the DNA is TGTGCCAGCAGCTTACCCCCCGACAGGCTGAACACTGAAGCTTTCTTT.